This entry lists 14 T cell receptor beta chains sequenced from one sample in a study of shared clonotypes between healthy human individuals. Using immunoSEQ multiplex PCR, the repertoire was profiled, and TCRdb retains in-frame clones only, with some absent. The sample records approximately 500,000 clones, around 74% being singletons. Sequenced input: PBMCs. The receptors were sampled from a woman in her thirties or forties in good health. Some clones in this sample may be carry-over from other donors' samples.

This clone appeared a single time. The rearrangement joins TRBV29-1 to TRBJ2-5; TRBD2 aligns across 9 bases. The CDR3 sequence is 13 residues long. Germline values: CDR1 SQVTM, CDR2 ANQGSEA. After removal of 5 bases from V and 2 bases from J, the junction contained 3 bases not matched to a gene. The CDR3 loop is CSVTLAGQETQYF. The CDR3 nucleotides read TGCAGCGTTACACTAGCGGGTCAAGAGACCCAGTACTTC.

The chain combines TRBV7-9 with TRBJ1-2, with 7 bases fitting TRBD1. After removal of 5 bases from V and 4 bases from J, the junction contained 7 bases not matched to a gene. This CDR3 is 14 amino acids long. Germline V gene data show CDR1 as SEHNR and CDR2 as FQNEAQ (reference sequence). The CDR3 DNA reads as TGTGCCAGCAGCCCGGGACAGAACCTCTATGGCTACACCTTC. This codes for CASSPGQNLYGYTF. The complete variable domain, with remaining parts taken from reference TRBV7-9 and TRBJ1-2, reads DTGVSQNPRHKITKRGQNVTFRCDPISEHNRLYWYRQTLGQGPEFLTYFQNEAQLEKSRLLSDRFSAERPKGSFSTLEIQRTEQGDSAMYLCASSPGQNLYGYTFGSGTRLTVV.

The rearrangement joins TRBV20-1 to TRBJ2-7, with D perhaps matching TRBD2 (5 bases). V was clipped by 3 bases and J by 4 bases, with 7 bases between them. This CDR3 is 11 amino acids long. In germline, CDR1 is DFQATT, CDR2 SNEGSKA (reference sequence). For the CDR3, the DNA is TGCAGTGCTAGGGACTGGTACGAGCAGTACTTC. It encodes CSARDWYEQYF.

The chain is built from TRBV19 and TRBJ2-6, with D unresolved. V lost 4 bases and J 1 base, leaving 14 bases between the germline ends. The germline CDR1 and CDR2 sequences are LNHDA and SQIVND (reference sequence). This CDR3 is 17 amino acids long. As DNA, the CDR3 is TGTGCCAGTAGTAATTTGGGATCTTGGTCTGGGGCCAACGTCCTGACTTTC. It specifies CASSNLGSWSGANVLTF.

The J gene is TRBJ1-1, the V gene TRBV2; D is ambiguous. This CDR3 has 11 residues. Germline V lookup: CDR1 SNHLY, CDR2 FYNNEI. V lost 5 bases and J 11 bases, leaving 12 bases between the germline ends. The CDR3 DNA is TGTGCCAGCAGTTCGGCTCGGGTGGCTTTCTTT. Its protein product is CASSSARVAFF.

This clone was recorded once. The J gene is TRBJ1-5, the V gene TRBV7-6, with 7 nucleotides matching TRBD1. The V segment lost 5 bases and the J segment 4 bases; nucleotides outside the gene matches: 8. This CDR3 contains 15 residues. Germline V gene sequence: CDR1 SGHVS, CDR2 FNYEAQ. CDR3 loop: CASSPRTGLNQPQHF. The DNA of the CDR3 is TGTGCCAGCAGCCCTCGGACAGGCCTTAATCAGCCCCAGCATTTT.

The chain combines TRBV27 with TRBJ1-3; no clear D gene. Germline V lookup: CDR1 MNHEY, CDR2 SMNVEV (reference sequence). V was cut by 7 bases and J by 0 bases, with 13 bases left in between. The CDR3 is made up of 15 amino acids. Written as DNA, the CDR3 is TGTGCCAGCAAGCAAAACGGGAACTCTGGAAACACCATATATTTT. Amino acid sequence: CASKQNGNSGNTIYF.

The rearrangement links TRBV11-1 to TRBJ2-1; 7 bases match TRBD1. J gave up 5 bases and V 5 bases, and 3 bases lay outside the gene matches. Germline assignment: CDR1 SGHAT and CDR2 FQDESV (reference sequence). CDR3 length equals 13 residues. The CDR3 nucleotides read TGTGCCAGCAGCAAGGACAGGAACAATGAGCAGTTCTTC. Residues: CASSKDRNNEQFF.

The J gene is TRBJ2-7, the V gene TRBV5-1, with a weak D call TRBD2 (7 bases). The CDR3 runs to 16 residues. With 4 bases removed from V and 0 bases from J, the gap between germline ends came to 17 bases. Germline values: CDR1 SGHRS, CDR2 YFSETQ. The CDR3 here is CASSTRGGGSSYEQYF. DNA of the CDR3: TGCGCCAGCAGCACGAGGGGGGGCGGGAGCTCCTACGAGCAGTACTTC.

The chain recombines TRBV28 with TRBJ2-3; D is unresolved. CDR3 length: 14 amino acids. Germline values: CDR1 MDHEN, CDR2 SYDVKM. Trimming took off 2 bases at V and 0 bases at J, with 6 bases between the two ends. The CDR3 region is CASSLARSTDTQYF. DNA for the CDR3: TGTGCCAGCAGTTTAGCCAGGAGCACAGATACGCAGTATTTT.

V and J are TRBV7-8 and TRBJ2-4; the D is unclear. The CDR3 spans 17 residues. Deletions cut 5 bases from V and 2 bases from J, with 19 bases between. Germline CDR1 is SGHVS and CDR2 is FQNEAQ. CDR3 protein: CASSPALALGPKNIQYF. CDR3 nucleotides: TGTGCCAGCAGCCCCGCTTTAGCTCTCGGGCCCAAAAACATTCAGTACTTC. Complete variable domain (other parts from reference TRBV7-8 and TRBJ2-4): GAGVSQSPRYKVAKRGQDVALRCDPISGHVSLFWYQQALGQGPEFLTYFQNEAQLDKSGLPSDRFFAERPEGSVSTLKIQRTQQEDSAVYLCASSPALALGPKNIQYFGAGTRLSVL.

This clone was observed a single time. The same CDR3 arises from other DNA sequences in this sample as well. The V gene is TRBV6-4, the J gene TRBJ1-1; D gene unclear. This CDR3 is 13 amino acids long. V lost 4 bases, J lost 1 base, and 7 bases lay in between. Germline V gene sequence: CDR1 MRHNA, CDR2 SNTAGT. The CDR3 DNA sequence: TGTGCCAGCAGTGTTACGAGGAACACTGAAGCTTTCTTT. As protein: CASSVTRNTEAFF.

The chain has TRBV30 and TRBJ2-2; 8 bases line up with TRBD1. Germline V gene data show CDR1 as GTSNPN and CDR2 as SVGIG (reference sequence). This CDR3 contains 14 residues. V gave up 6 bases and J gave up 3 bases; unmatched junction bases: 6. DNA of the CDR3: TGTGCCTGCCGCAGGGGGCTGGACACCGGGGAGCTGTTTTTT. Translation gives CACRRGLDTGELFF.

The chain couples TRBV5-1 to TRBJ2-7, with 9 bases lining up with TRBD2. This CDR3 has 14 residues. The junction had 7 bases not matched to a gene; V was cut back by 5 bases and J by 4 bases. Germline assignment: CDR1 SGHRS and CDR2 YFSETQ. CDR3 in amino acids: CASRGLANAYEQYF. CDR3 DNA sequence: TGCGCCAGCAGGGGACTAGCTAATGCGTACGAGCAGTACTTC.